What follows are 23 T cell receptor beta chains derived from one specimen sequenced in a study of CD8 T cells in Susac syndrome (dated by TCRdb to between 2018 and 2021). The protocol used for the library was the immunoSEQ multiplex PCR assay. RNA was extracted with the RNeasy kit and about 0.45 to 1 ug was reverse transcribed using random hexamers. TCRdb reprocessed the public reads (quality trimming at Q25 with fastp, clone calling with MiXCR) and kept in-frame beta chains. Merged by CDR3 protein, the rows form single entries marked with the most common genes and DNA. The sample yields around 270,000 distinct CDR3 sequences; approximately 85% were counted once. About 0.22% of the sample is taken by the ten largest. The sample consisted of CD8+ T cells from PBMCs. These receptor sequences come from a human donor with multiple sclerosis.

The chain combines TRBV27 with TRBJ2-7; D not certain. The CDR3 runs to 13 residues. Germline V gene data show CDR1 as MNHEY and CDR2 as SMNVEV (reference sequence). Trimming took 3 bases from V and 3 from J, leaving 9 bases between them. DNA for the CDR3: TGTGCCAGCAGTTTCGCCTTAGACTACGAGCAGTACTTC. Translated: CASSFALDYEQYF.

CDR3 loop: CASSQASSNEQFF. CDR3 in DNA: TGCGCCAGCAGCCAAGCATCTAGTAATGAGCAGTTCTTC. The chain has TRBV4-3 and TRBJ2-1; D gene uncertain. CDR3 length equals 13 residues. V shed 1 base and J shed 7 bases, with 8 bases lying between them. Per germline, CDR1 LGHNA and CDR2 YSLEER.

The chain recombines TRBV18 with TRBJ2-1, with 8 positions matching TRBD1. The CDR3 spans 16 residues. Germline lookup yields CDR1 KGHSH and CDR2 LQKENI. Germline trimming cut 2 bases from V and 2 bases from J; bases unmatched to any gene: 5. The CDR3 DNA reads as TGTGCCAGCTCACCAGAAGACAGGGGCCCCTACAATGAGCAGTTCTTC. This gives the protein CASSPEDRGPYNEQFF.

The V gene is TRBV5-6, the J gene TRBJ1-1, with a possible D match to TRBD1 (5 bases). Germline CDR1 is SGHDT and CDR2 is YYEEEE. The CDR3 runs to 13 residues. Trimming took 4 bases from V and 4 from J, leaving 11 bases between them. DNA for the CDR3: TGTGCCAGCAGCGTCGGGAGGGGCACTGAAGCTTTCTTT. It is translated as CASSVGRGTEAFF.

The sample holds one count of this clonotype. The chain joins TRBV27 to TRBJ1-5; D possibly corresponds to TRBD1 (5 bases). CDR3 size: 16 residues. V lost 7 bases to trimming and J lost 6 bases, with 22 bases between them. Germline CDR1 is MNHEY and CDR2 is SMNVEV (reference sequence). CDR3: CASIPKGPGTGQPQHF. CDR3 in DNA: TGTGCCAGCATTCCAAAAGGGCCGGGGACGGGTCAGCCCCAGCATTTT.

Here the CDR3 DNA reads TGTGCCAGCAGCTTAGGTGTTGGAGGATTCCCCTACGAGCAGTACTTC. Translating gives CASSLGVGGFPYEQYF. The chain carries TRBV13 and TRBJ2-7, with D possibly being TRBD2 (5 bases). V was clipped by 0 bases and J by 2 bases, with 14 bases between them. The CDR3 sequence is 16 residues long. Germline CDR1 is PRHDT and CDR2 is FYEKMQ (reference sequence).

CDR3 sequence: CASSQDRRLAGRFTGELFF. CDR3 coding DNA: TGTGCCAGCAGCCAAGATCGCCGACTAGCGGGAAGGTTTACCGGGGAGCTGTTTTTT. The chain couples TRBV3-1 to TRBJ2-2; 11 nucleotides align to TRBD2. Germline lookup yields CDR1 LGHDT and CDR2 YNNKEL (reference sequence). The CDR3 covers 19 residues. Trimming cost V 0 bases and J 5 bases; bases outside gene matches: 11. Full variable domain (rest looked up from reference TRBV3-1 and TRBJ2-2): DTAVSQTPKYLVTQMGNDKSIKCEQNLGHDTMYWYKQDSKKFLKIMFSYNNKELIINETVPNRFSPKSPDKAHLNLHINSLELGDSAVYFCASSQDRRLAGRFTGELFFGEGSRLTVL.

This clonotype has only a few counts. This chain links TRBV15 with TRBJ2-7, with TRBD1 matching 9 bases. Losses at the gene ends were 0 bases for V and 3 bases for J; bases not matched to a gene: 6. Germline V gene data show CDR1 as LNHNV and CDR2 as YYDKDF (reference sequence). CDR3 length equals 16 residues. The CDR3 bases are TGTGCCACCAGCAGAGACTTAAGGGGACAGGGCTACGAGCAGTACTTC. Its protein is CATSRDLRGQGYEQYF.

The chain combines TRBV15 with TRBJ1-4; no clear D. V was cut by 3 bases and J by 7 bases, with 15 bases left in between. The CDR3 extends over 15 amino acids. CDR1 is LNHNV and CDR2 is YYDKDF in the germline V gene (reference sequence). The CDR3 DNA reads TGTGCCACCAGCAGGACTAGAGGCCTACGTGAAAAACTGTTTTTT. Amino acids: CATSRTRGLREKLFF.

The chain uses TRBV7-6 and TRBJ1-5, with TRBD1 matching over 8 bases. The CDR3 extends over 18 amino acids. CDR1 and CDR2 (germline): SGHVS, FNYEAQ. V shed 5 bases, J shed 4 bases, and the junction held 16 bases outside the gene matches. The CDR3 sequence is CASSRTPAGDRRNQPQHF. The CDR3 region has the DNA TGTGCCAGCAGCCGGACCCCAGCAGGGGACAGGAGGAATCAGCCCCAGCATTTT.

The chain carries TRBV12-3 or TRBV12-4 and TRBJ2-1; TRBD1 or TRBD2 may be the D gene (5 bases each). V was pared by 3 bases and J by 6 bases, with 6 bases between. The CDR3 has 12 amino acids. Here the CDR3 DNA reads TGTGCCAGCAGTTTTGGGGGCAATGAGCAGTTCTTC. Its protein is CASSFGGNEQFF.

This chain uses TRBV11-2 with TRBJ1-2, with D tentatively TRBD1 (6 bases). Germline V lookup: CDR1 SGHAT, CDR2 FQNNGV. The V gene lost 5 bases and the J gene lost 0 bases, with 13 bases spanning the gap. The CDR3 sequence is 15 residues long. As DNA, the CDR3 is TGTGCCAGCAGCCTGACGGACAGCGCTAACTATGGCTACACCTTC. Its translation is CASSLTDSANYGYTF. Full variable domain (missing parts from reference TRBV11-2 and TRBJ1-2): EAGVAQSPRYKIIEKRQSVAFWCNPISGHATLYWYQQILGQGPKLLIQFQNNGVVDDSQLPKDRFSAERLKGVDSTLKIQPAKLEDSAVYLCASSLTDSANYGYTFGSGTRLTVV.

The rearrangement joins TRBV12-3 or TRBV12-4 to TRBJ2-5; D remains ambiguous. The ends were cut back, 2 bases at V and 3 bases at J, with 10 bases in the middle. The CDR3 runs to 14 residues. The CDR3: CASSLSRRKETQYF. The DNA of the CDR3 is TGTGCCAGCAGTTTATCTAGACGAAAAGAGACCCAGTACTTC.

CDR3 sequence reads: CASSPWGDDQYSPLHF. The CDR3, as DNA: TGTGCCAGCAGCCCATGGGGGGACGACCAATATTCACCCCTCCACTTT. The chain couples TRBV13 to TRBJ1-6, with TRBD1 as a possible D gene (5 bases). Germline V gives CDR1 PRHDT, CDR2 FYEKMQ (reference sequence). The CDR3 runs to 16 residues. V was clipped by 5 bases and J by 8 bases, with 19 bases between them.

The chain joins TRBV7-9 to TRBJ2-1; TRBD2 matches at 13 bases. This CDR3 has 18 residues. The V gene end was trimmed by 5 bases and the J gene end by 1 base; junction bases not matched to a gene: 8. The germline V gene has CDR1 SEHNR and CDR2 FQNEAQ (reference sequence). The CDR3, as DNA: TGTGCCAGCAGCCCCCACCCGACTAGCGGGAGGTCCTACAATGAGCAGTTCTTC. Translation gives CASSPHPTSGRSYNEQFF.

This clonotype turned up a few times. V and J are TRBV6-1 and TRBJ2-7; 10 bases map to TRBD1. This CDR3 is 16 amino acids long. Trimming removed 5 bases from V and 5 bases from J; junction bases left unmatched: 12. Germline V gene data show CDR1 as MNHNS and CDR2 as SASEGT. CDR3 sequence reads: CASSPLPGQGSNEQYF. The CDR3 DNA reads TGTGCCAGCAGTCCCCTTCCGGGACAGGGGTCCAACGAGCAGTACTTC.

The DNA of the CDR3 is TGTGCCAGCAGCTCCACTGGGTGGGAGACCCAGTACTTC. Translation gives CASSSTGWETQYF. The V call is TRBV7-9, the J call TRBJ2-5; D is undetermined. Germline-derived CDR1 and CDR2 are SEHNR and FQNEAQ (reference sequence). This CDR3 is 13 amino acids long. V was cut by 4 bases and J by 5 bases, with 11 bases left in between.

This clonotype has a handful of counts. The rearrangement links TRBV4-3 to TRBJ2-7; no definite D call. Germline V gene lookup returns CDR1 LGHNA and CDR2 YSLEER. CDR3 length equals 16 residues. V lost 0 bases and J lost 0, with 12 bases in between. The CDR3 nucleotides are TGCGCCAGCAGCCAAGATGCGGCGCAGAGCTCCTACGAGCAGTACTTC. It is translated as CASSQDAAQSSYEQYF.

J is TRBJ2-3 and V is TRBV6-5; TRBD2 is a possible D gene (5 bases). This CDR3 has 19 amino acids. Germline CDR1 reads MNHEY; CDR2 reads SVGAGI. V lost 2 bases and J lost 3, with 24 bases in between. CDR3 protein: CASSYTGSPSPHKTDTQYF. DNA of the CDR3: TGTGCCAGCAGTTACACCGGCTCCCCTAGCCCCCATAAGACAGATACGCAGTATTTT.

The chain links TRBV28 to TRBJ1-2; D is uncertain. Germline V gene lookup returns CDR1 MDHEN and CDR2 SYDVKM. This CDR3 spans 13 amino acids. V dropped 8 bases and J dropped 7 bases, with 17 bases sitting between them. The CDR3 loop is CASDPDGERGYTF. CDR3 nucleotides: TGTGCCAGCGACCCTGACGGGGAGCGTGGCTACACCTTC.

The gene calls are TRBV9 and TRBJ2-4; TRBD1 aligns across 7 bases. V lost 5 bases and J lost 1; bases outside the gene matches: 6. CDR3 length equals 15 residues. The germline gives CDR1 SGDLS, CDR2 YYNGEE. The CDR3: CASRETGVAKNIQYF. DNA for the CDR3: TGTGCCAGCAGAGAAACAGGGGTCGCCAAAAACATTCAGTACTTC.

A note on this clonotype: No conserved phenylalanine or tryptophan ends this CDR3, so it is likely a read error. The genes are TRBV20-1 and TRBJ2-7, with D possibly matching TRBD2 (5 bases). The CDR3 consists of 15 residues. V lost 0 bases to trimming and J lost 3 bases, with 15 bases between them. Germline V lookup: CDR1 DFQATT, CDR2 SNEGSKA (reference sequence). In nucleotides, the CDR3 is TGCAGTGCTAGAGATCTCGGGGTTCCCGGCTACGAGCAGTACCTC. The encoded protein is CSARDLGVPGYEQYL.

This CDR3 is CSARGGDSYEQYF. The DNA of the CDR3 is TGCAGTGCTAGAGGGGGGGATTCCTACGAGCAGTACTTC. V and J are TRBV20-1 and TRBJ2-7; maybe TRBD2 (6 bases). The CDR3 has 13 amino acids. The germline gives CDR1 DFQATT, CDR2 SNEGSKA (reference sequence). Between the trimmed V and J ends, which lost 1 base and 1 base, there was a span of 8 bases.